This T cell receptor (beta chain) appears in the sequencing data of a study of T-cell reconstitution after alpha-beta-depleted transplantation in children. This clonotype was observed a handful of times. Molecular barcoding with unique molecular identifiers was used for the TCRbeta library. TCRdb independently ran MiXCR on the PCR reads; one entry per CDR3 protein. Among about 360,000 distinct CDR3 sequences listed, more than 10% were seen once. Losses at the gene ends were 2 bases for V and 8 bases for J; bases not matched to a gene: 9. This CDR3 has 14 residues. The V gene's germline CDR1 is GTSNPN and CDR2 SVGIG (reference sequence).

The chain couples TRBV30 to TRBJ2-1; 7 bases agree with TRBD2. The sequencing here drew on PBMCs, taken from the stem cell graft. The source is a human donor who donated a stem cell graft to a child with Fanconi anemia. In DNA form, the CDR3 reads TGTGCCTGGAGTCCGGCTAGCGGCAGCGATGAGCAGTTCTTC. Encoded protein: CAWSPASGSDEQFF.